Following are 20 T cell receptor beta chains from one sample sequenced in a study of blood T cell repertoires in COVID-19. Produced via immunoSEQ multiplex PCR; TCRdb's table is partial and in-frame only. The sample comprises about 160,000 clones, 81% of which are singletons, and 9.5% to 13% rests with the top ten. Material for sequencing was peripheral blood. Source of these receptors: a human donor in a cohort sampled during active COVID-19.

This clone was observed a handful of times. The V gene is TRBV23-1, the J gene TRBJ1-3; TRBD1 might be the D (5 bases). Being an ORF, TRBV23-1 has a function that is uncertain. This CDR3 has 17 residues. The V end lost 4 bases, the J end lost 0 bases, and 16 bases lay between the germline ends. Here the CDR3 DNA reads TGCGCCAGCAGTCCAGGGACTCCGGTCGGCTCTGGAAACACCATATATTTT. Translation gives CASSPGTPVGSGNTIYF.

About this clone: One end of the junction varies from germline; a read error may be responsible. The chain employs TRBV30 and TRBJ2-7, with TRBD2 matching 10 bases. This CDR3 contains 11 residues. From germline, CDR1 is GTSNPN and CDR2 SVGIG (reference sequence). CDR3 amino acids: CAWTSGRRTDF. The CDR3 DNA sequence: TGTGCCTGGACTAGCGGGAGACGGACAGACTTC.

The chain joins TRBV11-3 to TRBJ2-1; no clear D. CDR3 size: 13 residues. Germline CDR1 and CDR2: SGHNT and YENEEA. Trimming took 2 bases from V and 1 from J, leaving 3 bases between them. CDR3 residues: CASSLTSYNEQFF. DNA for the CDR3: TGTGCCAGCAGCTTAACTTCCTACAATGAGCAGTTCTTC.

The chain uses TRBV25-1 and TRBJ2-2; weak D call: TRBD1 (6 bases). The CDR3 is 13 residues long. Germline loops: CDR1 MGHDK, CDR2 SYGVNS. The ends were cut back, 4 bases at V and 7 bases at J, with 10 bases in the middle. The CDR3 DNA reads as TGTGCCAGCAGTGGGGACAAGGACGGGGAGCTGTTTTTT. Encoded protein: CASSGDKDGELFF.

The chain employs TRBV6-2 or TRBV6-3 and TRBJ2-5, with 8 positions matching TRBD1. Germline lookup yields CDR1 MNHEY and CDR2 SVGEGT. The CDR3 loop spans 16 amino acids. J was trimmed by 3 bases and V by 2 bases; bases with no gene match: 8. This chain's CDR3 is CASSYALDRAKETQYF. CDR3 coding DNA: TGTGCCAGCAGTTACGCTTTGGACAGGGCGAAAGAGACCCAGTACTTC.

The rearrangement uses TRBV6-6 and TRBJ2-7, with D perhaps TRBD2 (5 bases). The ends were cut back, 6 bases at V and 2 bases at J, with 8 bases in the middle. This CDR3 spans 12 amino acids. CDR1 is MNHNY and CDR2 is SVGAGI in the germline V gene (reference sequence). CDR3 DNA sequence: TGTGCCAGCAGCCACGGGGCCTACGAGCAGTACTTC. Translated, it gives CASSHGAYEQYF.

The rearrangement uses TRBV5-6 and TRBJ2-3; TRBD2 matches at 15 bases. This CDR3 contains 16 residues. V gave up 3 bases and J gave up 7 bases; unmatched junction bases: 6. The germline gives CDR1 SGHDT, CDR2 YYEEEE. CDR3 sequence reads: CASSSRTSGGAYTQYF. The DNA of the CDR3 is TGTGCCAGCAGCTCCAGGACTAGCGGGGGGGCTTATACGCAGTATTTT.

This clone was counted a single time. V is TRBV7-3 and J is TRBJ2-3, with TRBD2 identical over 9 bases. This CDR3 spans 16 amino acids. The germline gives CDR1 SGHTA, CDR2 FQGTGA. Unmatched junction bases numbered 5, after V lost 1 base and J lost 3 bases. CDR3 coding DNA: TGTGCCAGCAGCTTAATCGCGGGAGGGCCAACAGATACGCAGTATTTT. Translated, it gives CASSLIAGGPTDTQYF.

The chain uses TRBV7-2 and TRBJ2-5; 8 bases map to TRBD1. CDR3 length equals 14 residues. In germline, CDR1 is SGHTA, CDR2 FQGNSA. With 5 bases clipped from V and 1 base from J, the junction kept 3 bases outside the gene matches. The CDR3 loop is CASSKGTGQETQYF. The CDR3 DNA follows: TGTGCCAGCAGCAAGGGGACAGGCCAAGAGACCCAGTACTTC.

V is TRBV7-3 and J is TRBJ2-2, with 9 positions matching TRBD2. CDR1 SGHTA and CDR2 FQGTGA come from the germline V gene. CDR3 length: 16 residues. V was pared by 5 bases and J by 7 bases, with 11 bases of the junction left unmatched. The CDR3 bases are TGTGCCAGCAGCCCCGTAGCGGGAGTAAGGATCGGGGAGCTGTTTTTT. Its translation is CASSPVAGVRIGELFF.

The chain has TRBV6-5 and TRBJ2-5; D perhaps matches TRBD1 (6 bases). Germline values: CDR1 MNHEY, CDR2 SVGAGI. CDR3 length: 13 amino acids. V gave up 6 bases and J gave up 0 bases, with 8 bases separating them. In nucleotides, the CDR3 is TGTGCCAGCAGAGGACAGTACCAAGAGACCCAGTACTTC. This codes for CASRGQYQETQYF.

This chain joins TRBV6-5 and TRBJ2-7; 7 bases are shared with TRBD2. CDR1 is MNHEY and CDR2 is SVGAGI in the germline V gene. This CDR3 is 15 amino acids long. The J segment lost 2 bases and the V segment lost 0 bases, leaving 4 bases of the junction unmatched. The DNA for the CDR3 is TGTGCCAGCAGTTACTCCCATCGGGGGGCCTACGAGCAGTACTTC. This translates into CASSYSHRGAYEQYF.

The chain uses TRBV21-1 and TRBJ2-4; TRBD2 is taken as the D call from the table, unchecked against the DNA. TRBV21-1 is annotated as a pseudogene. The CDR3 is made up of 15 amino acids. The CDR3 here is CASSKDRDPKNIQYF. In DNA form, the CDR3 reads TGTGCCAGCAGCAAAGACCGGGATCCCAAAAACATTCAGTACTTC.

The chain combines TRBV2 with TRBJ1-4, with a tentative D call TRBD1 (6 bases). CDR1 and CDR2 (germline): SNHLY, FYNNEI. V lost 3 bases and J lost 5, with 13 bases in between. The CDR3 length is 15 residues. In nucleotides, the CDR3 is TGTGCCAGCAGTGATCGGGGAACAGGGAATGAAAAACTGTTTTTT. This encodes CASSDRGTGNEKLFF.

CDR3 DNA sequence: TGTGCCAGCAGTCTACAGGGAAACGAGCAGTACTTC. This codes for CASSLQGNEQYF. This chain joins TRBV7-2 and TRBJ2-7; D might be TRBD1 (6 bases). V was cut by 6 bases and J by 5 bases, with 11 bases left in between. Germline V gene lookup returns CDR1 SGHTA and CDR2 FQGNSA. The CDR3 runs to 12 residues.

The chain is built from TRBV18 and TRBJ2-5; TRBD1 agrees at 8 bases. The V segment lost 6 bases and the J segment 0 bases; nucleotides outside the gene matches: 6. The CDR3 is 15 amino acids. Looked up from germline, CDR1 is KGHSH and CDR2 is LQKENI. CDR3 protein: CASSSTGVNQETQYF. CDR3 DNA sequence: TGTGCCAGCTCCTCGACAGGGGTTAACCAAGAGACCCAGTACTTC.

The genes are TRBV18 and TRBJ2-3; 8 bases are shared with TRBD1. The CDR3 is made up of 15 amino acids. After removal of 5 bases from V and 1 base from J, the junction contained 5 bases not matched to a gene. Germline assignment: CDR1 KGHSH and CDR2 LQKENI. The CDR3 loop reads CASSSGQGGTDTQYF. The CDR3 DNA follows: TGTGCCAGCTCATCAGGACAGGGAGGCACAGATACGCAGTATTTT.

This sequence joins TRBV11-2 and TRBJ2-7; TRBD2 matches 8 bases. CDR3 length: 14 residues. Germline-derived CDR1 and CDR2 are SGHAT and FQNNGV. Trimming cost V 0 bases and J 4 bases; bases outside gene matches: 2. The CDR3 is CASSLELAAYEQYF. The CDR3 nucleotides are TGTGCCAGCAGCTTAGAACTAGCGGCGTACGAGCAGTACTTC.

V and J are TRBV4-3 and TRBJ1-1; D possibly corresponds to TRBD1 (5 bases). The V gene lost 1 base and the J gene lost 6 bases, with 15 bases spanning the gap. Germline CDR1 reads LGHNA; CDR2 reads YSLEER. The CDR3 is made up of 15 amino acids. The CDR3 protein is CASSQADTQRAEAFF. The CDR3, as DNA: TGCGCCAGCAGCCAAGCGGACACGCAGCGCGCTGAAGCTTTCTTT.

To note about this clone: Other DNA variants within this sample encode the same CDR3. This sequence joins TRBV11-2 and TRBJ2-7; 10 bases align to TRBD1. The CDR3 runs to 15 residues. Germline V CDR1 and CDR2: SGHAT, FQNNGV. V was pared by 1 base and J by 4 bases, with 4 bases of the junction left unmatched. In nucleotides, the CDR3 is TGTGCCAGCAGCTTAGGGGGGGGACAGGGGTACGAGCAGTACTTC. As protein: CASSLGGGQGYEQYF. The full variable domain, rest sourced from reference TRBV11-2 and TRBJ2-7, is EAGVAQSPRYKIIEKRQSVAFWCNPISGHATLYWYQQILGQGPKLLIQFQNNGVVDDSQLPKDRFSAERLKGVDSTLKIQPAKLEDSAVYLCASSLGGGQGYEQYFGPGTRLTVT.